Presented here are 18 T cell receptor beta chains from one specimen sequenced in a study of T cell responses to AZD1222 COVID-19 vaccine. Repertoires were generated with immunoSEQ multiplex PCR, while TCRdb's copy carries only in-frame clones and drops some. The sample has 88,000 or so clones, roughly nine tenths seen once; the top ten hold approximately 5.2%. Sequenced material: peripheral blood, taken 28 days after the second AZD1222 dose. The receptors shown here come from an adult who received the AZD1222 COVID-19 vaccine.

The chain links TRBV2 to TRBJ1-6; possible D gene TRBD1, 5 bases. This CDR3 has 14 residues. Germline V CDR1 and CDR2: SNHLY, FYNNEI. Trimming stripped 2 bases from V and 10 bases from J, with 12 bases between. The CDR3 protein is CASSENRRGSPLHF. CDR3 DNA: TGTGCCAGCAGTGAAAACAGACGGGGGTCACCCCTCCACTTT.

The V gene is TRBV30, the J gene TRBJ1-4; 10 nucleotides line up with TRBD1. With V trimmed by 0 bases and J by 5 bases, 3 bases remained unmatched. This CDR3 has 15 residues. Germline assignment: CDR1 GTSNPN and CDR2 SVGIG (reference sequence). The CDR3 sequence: CAWSVTGQGNEKLFF. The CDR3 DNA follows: TGTGCCTGGAGTGTAACGGGACAGGGGAATGAAAAACTGTTTTTT.

The CDR3 DNA sequence: TGCAGCGTTGGCGGGCGGGGGGGCCTAATCGAGCAGTTCTTC. Its protein product is CSVGGRGGLIEQFF. V gene TRBV29-1 combines with J gene TRBJ2-1; 9 bases are a match to TRBD2. The germline CDR1 and CDR2 sequences are SQVTM and ANQGSEA. Unmatched junction bases numbered 11, after V lost 4 bases and J lost 10 bases. The CDR3 totals 14 residues.

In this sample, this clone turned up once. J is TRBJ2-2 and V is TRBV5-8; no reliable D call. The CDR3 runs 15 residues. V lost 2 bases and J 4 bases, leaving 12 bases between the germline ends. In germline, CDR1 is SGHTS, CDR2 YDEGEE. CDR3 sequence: CASSFVFVSTGELFF. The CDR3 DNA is TGTGCCAGCAGCTTTGTCTTTGTCTCCACCGGGGAGCTGTTTTTT.

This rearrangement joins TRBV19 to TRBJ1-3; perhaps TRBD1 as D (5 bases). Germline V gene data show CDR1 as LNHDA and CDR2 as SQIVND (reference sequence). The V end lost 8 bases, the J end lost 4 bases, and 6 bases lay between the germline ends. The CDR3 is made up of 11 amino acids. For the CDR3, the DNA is TGTGCCAGTGGGGCGGGAAACACCATATATTTT. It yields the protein CASGAGNTIYF.

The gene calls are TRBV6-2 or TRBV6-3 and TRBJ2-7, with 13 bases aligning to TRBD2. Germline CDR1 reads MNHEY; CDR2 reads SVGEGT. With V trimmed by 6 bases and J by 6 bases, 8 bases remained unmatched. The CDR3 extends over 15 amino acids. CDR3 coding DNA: TGTGCCAGCAGCCCTGACGGACTAGCGGGGGTCGAGCAGTACTTC. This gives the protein CASSPDGLAGVEQYF.

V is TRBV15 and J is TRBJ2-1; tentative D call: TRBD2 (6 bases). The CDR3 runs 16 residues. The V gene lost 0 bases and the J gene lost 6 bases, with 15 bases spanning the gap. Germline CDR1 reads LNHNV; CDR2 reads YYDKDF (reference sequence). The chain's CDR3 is CATSREMAGRINEQFF. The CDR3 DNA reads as TGTGCCACCAGCAGAGAGATGGCAGGGAGGATCAATGAGCAGTTCTTC.

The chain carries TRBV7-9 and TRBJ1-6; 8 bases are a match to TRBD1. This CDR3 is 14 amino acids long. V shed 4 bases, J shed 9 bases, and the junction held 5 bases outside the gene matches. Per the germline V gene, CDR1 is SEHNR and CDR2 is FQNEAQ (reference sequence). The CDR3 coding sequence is TGTGCCAGCAGCTGGAATGACAGGGGTTCACCCCTCCACTTT. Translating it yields CASSWNDRGSPLHF.

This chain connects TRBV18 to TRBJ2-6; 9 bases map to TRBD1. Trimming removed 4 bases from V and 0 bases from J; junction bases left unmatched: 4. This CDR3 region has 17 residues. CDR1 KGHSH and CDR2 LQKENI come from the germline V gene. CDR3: CASSQGQGRSGANVLTF. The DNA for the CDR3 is TGTGCCAGCTCACAAGGACAGGGGCGCTCTGGGGCCAACGTCCTGACTTTC.

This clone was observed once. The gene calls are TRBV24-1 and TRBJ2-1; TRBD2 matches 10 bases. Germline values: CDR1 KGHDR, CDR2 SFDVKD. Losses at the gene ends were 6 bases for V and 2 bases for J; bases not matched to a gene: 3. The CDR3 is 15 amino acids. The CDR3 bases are TGTGCCACCAGTCCAGCGGGGGGGCCCTACAATGAGCAGTTCTTC. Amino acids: CATSPAGGPYNEQFF.

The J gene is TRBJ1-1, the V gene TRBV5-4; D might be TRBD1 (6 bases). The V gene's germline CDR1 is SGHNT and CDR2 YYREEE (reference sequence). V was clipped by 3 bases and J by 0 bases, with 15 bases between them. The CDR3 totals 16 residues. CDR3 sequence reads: CASSWGEGGLNTEAFF. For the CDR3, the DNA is TGTGCCAGCAGCTGGGGAGAGGGGGGGTTGAACACTGAAGCTTTCTTT.

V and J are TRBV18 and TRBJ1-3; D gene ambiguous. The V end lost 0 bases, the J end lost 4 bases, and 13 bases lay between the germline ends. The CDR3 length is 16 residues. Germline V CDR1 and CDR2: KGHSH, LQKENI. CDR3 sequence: CASSPPSGGYGNTIYF. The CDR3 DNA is TGTGCCAGCTCACCACCATCAGGAGGGTACGGAAACACCATATATTTT.

The CDR3 DNA follows: TGTGCCAGCAGCTCTCAGGGCGGCTTAGGAGGCTACACCTTC. Translated, it gives CASSSQGGLGGYTF. The rearrangement joins TRBV5-6 to TRBJ1-2; D perhaps matches TRBD1 (5 bases). The CDR3 covers 14 residues. In germline, CDR1 is SGHDT, CDR2 YYEEEE. V was trimmed by 3 bases and J by 8 bases, leaving 17 bases between them.

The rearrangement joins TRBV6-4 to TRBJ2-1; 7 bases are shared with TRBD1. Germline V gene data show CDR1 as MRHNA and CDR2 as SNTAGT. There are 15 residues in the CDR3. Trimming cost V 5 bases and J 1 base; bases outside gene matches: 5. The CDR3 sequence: CASSYEQGSYNEQFF. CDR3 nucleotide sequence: TGTGCCAGCAGTTATGAACAGGGGTCCTACAATGAGCAGTTCTTC.

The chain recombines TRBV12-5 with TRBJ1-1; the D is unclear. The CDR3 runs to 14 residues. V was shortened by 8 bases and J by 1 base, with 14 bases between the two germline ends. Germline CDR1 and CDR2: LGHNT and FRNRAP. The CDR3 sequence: CASTNEVRNTEAFF. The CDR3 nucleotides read TGTGCTAGTACCAATGAGGTTAGGAACACTGAAGCTTTCTTT. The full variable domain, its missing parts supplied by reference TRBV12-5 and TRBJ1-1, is DARVTQTPRHKVTEMGQEVTMRCQPILGHNTVFWYRQTMMQGLELLAYFRNRAPLDDSGMPKDRFSAEMPDATLATLKIQPSEPRDSAVYFCASTNEVRNTEAFFGQGTRLTVV.

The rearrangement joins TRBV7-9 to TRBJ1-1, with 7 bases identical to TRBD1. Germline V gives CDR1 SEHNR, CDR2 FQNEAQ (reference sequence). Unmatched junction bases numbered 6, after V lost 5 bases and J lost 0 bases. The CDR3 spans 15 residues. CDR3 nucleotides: TGTGCCAGCAGCACAGGGGTCAGAATGAACACTGAAGCTTTCTTT. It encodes CASSTGVRMNTEAFF.

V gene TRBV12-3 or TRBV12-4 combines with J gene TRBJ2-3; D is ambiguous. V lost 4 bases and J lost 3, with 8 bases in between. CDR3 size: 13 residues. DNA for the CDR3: TGTGCCAGCAGTTCAGACGGGACAGATACGCAGTATTTT. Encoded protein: CASSSDGTDTQYF.

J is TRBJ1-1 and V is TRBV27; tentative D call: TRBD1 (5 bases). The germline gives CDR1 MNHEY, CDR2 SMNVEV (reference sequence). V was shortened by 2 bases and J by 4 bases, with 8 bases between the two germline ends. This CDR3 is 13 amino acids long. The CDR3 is CASSLLGGTEAFF. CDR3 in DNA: TGTGCCAGCAGTTTACTGGGGGGCACTGAAGCTTTCTTT.